These 25 T cell receptor beta chains share one sample of origin, sequenced in a study of cytomegalovirus exposure and HLA in healthy donors. PCR amplification relied on 60 Vbeta primers (plus 13 Jbeta primers). Sequenced by immunoSEQ multiplex PCR; TCRdb stores in-frame clones only, minus some. This sample carries approximately 150,000 clones, 68% of them seen once, and the ten largest clones take roughly 4.7%. Sequencing was done on a sample of PBMCs. The receptors were sampled from a man aged 60-69 years in good health and CMV-seronegative.

The rearrangement links TRBV28 to TRBJ1-5, with TRBD1 as a possible D gene (5 bases). The CDR3 has 16 residues. Germline loops: CDR1 MDHEN, CDR2 SYDVKM. V was clipped by 7 bases and J by 7 bases, with 23 bases between them. The chain's CDR3 is CASTIRQTVLGQPQHF. The CDR3 DNA is TGTGCCAGCACTATCCGACAGACAGTCCTGGGGCAGCCCCAGCATTTT.

The rearrangement links TRBV6-5 to TRBJ2-3, with D possibly TRBD2 on 5 matching bases. This CDR3 contains 15 residues. Trimming shortened V by 0 bases and J by 0 bases, and 7 bases separated the two germline ends. CDR1 is MNHEY, CDR2 SVGAGI, per germline. CDR3 loop: CASSYSSGSTDTQYF. In DNA form, the CDR3 reads TGTGCCAGCAGTTACTCGAGCGGTAGCACAGATACGCAGTATTTT.

In the case of this clone: Sequence at one end of the junction differs from germline and may be a read error. This rearrangement joins TRBV7-9 to TRBJ2-7; possible D gene TRBD1, 7 bases. Germline CDR1 and CDR2: SEHNR and FQNEAQ (reference sequence). The CDR3 covers 14 residues. This CDR3 is CSSSLGGTADEQYF. The CDR3 region has the DNA TGTTCCAGCAGCTTAGGAGGGACAGCCGACGAGCAGTACTTC.

J is TRBJ1-1 and V is TRBV5-1, with TRBD1 identical over 7 bases. Germline V lookup: CDR1 SGHRS, CDR2 YFSETQ. The CDR3 extends over 16 amino acids. The V and J ends lost 0 bases and 1 base, in that order; junction bases with no gene match: 6. The CDR3 protein is CASSLAEGGGNTEAFF. The CDR3 DNA reads as TGCGCCAGCAGCTTGGCCGAAGGGGGCGGGAACACTGAAGCTTTCTTT.

The CDR3 sequence: CASSYGLSNEQFF. Written as DNA, the CDR3 is TGTGCCAGCAGTTACGGGCTATCCAATGAGCAGTTCTTC. The V call is TRBV6-5, the J call TRBJ2-1; no definite D call. CDR1 and CDR2 (germline): MNHEY, SVGAGI. V was clipped by 2 bases and J by 6 bases, with 8 bases between them. This CDR3 is built from 13 residues.

This rearrangement joins TRBV7-8 to TRBJ1-1; a possible D gene is TRBD1 (6 bases). Trimming left V 7 bases short and J 7 bases short, with 22 bases between. The length of the CDR3 is 15 residues. Looked up from germline, CDR1 is SGHVS and CDR2 is FQNEAQ. CDR3 bases: TGTGCCAGCACCGACCGCATGTTTAGGGGGAGTGAAGCTTTCTTT. This encodes CASTDRMFRGSEAFF.

The chain joins TRBV30 to TRBJ1-5, with D perhaps matching TRBD1 (6 bases). The germline CDR1 and CDR2 sequences are GTSNPN and SVGIG (reference sequence). CDR3 size: 16 residues. The V and J ends lost 1 base and 0 bases respectively, with 13 bases between them. CDR3 in DNA: TGTGCCTGGAGTGGAGGGACACCGGATAGCAATCAGCCCCAGCATTTT. Translation gives CAWSGGTPDSNQPQHF.

CDR3 protein: CASSEEGHSYGYTF. For the CDR3, the DNA is TGTGCCAGCAGTGAAGAAGGACACTCCTATGGCTACACCTTC. This chain uses TRBV6-1 with TRBJ1-2, with TRBD1 as a possible D gene (5 bases). CDR1 is MNHNS and CDR2 is SASEGT in the germline V gene. The CDR3 is 14 residues long. The ends were cut back, 1 base at V and 4 bases at J, with 10 bases in the middle.

The rearrangement joins TRBV6-6 to TRBJ2-7; D gene uncertain. Germline V gene lookup returns CDR1 MNHNY and CDR2 SVGAGI (reference sequence). Trimming left V 0 bases short and J 5 bases short, with 11 bases between. CDR3 length: 14 amino acids. The CDR3 coding sequence is TGTGCCAGCAGTTACTCGGCGGAGAAGAACGAGCAGTACTTC. It codes for CASSYSAEKNEQYF.

CDR3 sequence reads: CASSFGANLGLADSYEQYF. In DNA form, the CDR3 reads TGTGCCAGCAGTTTCGGGGCTAACCTGGGACTAGCGGATTCCTACGAGCAGTACTTC. The J gene is TRBJ2-7, the V gene TRBV27; 11 bases map to TRBD2. V was clipped by 3 bases and J by 1 base; unmatched bases: 14. The CDR3 totals 19 residues. The germline V gene encodes CDR1 MNHEY and CDR2 SMNVEV (reference sequence).

This chain connects TRBV5-8 to TRBJ2-1; 7 nucleotides agree with TRBD2. The CDR3 totals 14 residues. The trim removed 6 bases at V and 3 bases at J, leaving 6 bases unmatched. Per germline, CDR1 SGHTS and CDR2 YDEGEE. As DNA, the CDR3 is TGTGCCAGCACCCTGGGGGGGGACTACAATGAGCAGTTCTTC. It encodes CASTLGGDYNEQFF.

The chain is built from TRBV15 and TRBJ2-7; D is ambiguous. Germline V gene lookup returns CDR1 LNHNV and CDR2 YYDKDF (reference sequence). The CDR3 has 11 amino acids. The V end lost 0 bases, the J end lost 7 bases, and 4 bases lay between the germline ends. CDR3 coding DNA: TGTGCCACCAGCAGAGATATGGAGCAGTACTTC. Translated, it gives CATSRDMEQYF.

The rearrangement uses TRBV5-1 and TRBJ1-6, with a weak D call TRBD1 (6 bases). This CDR3 comprises 13 residues. In germline, CDR1 is SGHRS, CDR2 YFSETQ. V gave up 3 bases and J gave up 10 bases, with 11 bases separating them. The CDR3 protein is CASSYTGNSPLHF. In DNA, the CDR3 is TGCGCCAGCAGCTACACAGGGAACTCACCCCTCCACTTT. The complete variable domain, with remaining parts taken from reference TRBV5-1 and TRBJ1-6, reads KAGVTQTPRYLIKTRGQQVTLSCSPISGHRSVSWYQQTPGQGLQFLFEYFSETQRNKGNFPGRFSGRQFSNSRSEMNVSTLELGDSALYLCASSYTGNSPLHFGNGTRLTVT.

The rearrangement links TRBV19 to TRBJ1-1, with D perhaps matching TRBD1 (6 bases). V lost 6 bases and J 1 base, leaving 15 bases between the germline ends. CDR3 length equals 15 residues. Germline assignment: CDR1 LNHDA and CDR2 SQIVND (reference sequence). CDR3 nucleotides: TGTGCCAGTAGCCCCGGTTGGACAGAGAACACTGAAGCTTTCTTT. It yields the protein CASSPGWTENTEAFF.

The rearrangement joins TRBV28 to TRBJ1-4, with D maybe TRBD1 (6 bases). With 7 bases removed from V and 1 base from J, the gap between germline ends came to 13 bases. Germline CDR1 and CDR2: MDHEN and SYDVKM. The CDR3 runs to 15 residues. The CDR3 DNA reads TGTGCCAGCACCGTGGGAGGGGGAACTAATGAAAAACTGTTTTTT. Protein: CASTVGGGTNEKLFF.

The V and J genes are TRBV4-3 and TRBJ1-1; TRBD1 is a possible D gene (5 bases). Between the trimmed V and J ends, which lost 2 bases and 3 bases, there was a span of 10 bases. The germline CDR1 and CDR2 sequences are LGHNA and YSLEER. The CDR3 has 14 residues. The CDR3 DNA sequence: TGCGCCAGCAGCCAAAATGGGGGGGACACTGAAGCTTTCTTT. As protein: CASSQNGGDTEAFF.

J is TRBJ2-7 and V is TRBV27, with 8 bases that match TRBD2. This CDR3 comprises 15 residues. Trimming removed 8 bases from V and 0 bases from J; junction bases left unmatched: 9. Germline-derived CDR1 and CDR2 are MNHEY and SMNVEV (reference sequence). The CDR3 protein is CASQSPAGGSYEQYF. The CDR3 DNA sequence: TGTGCCAGCCAATCCCCTGCGGGAGGCTCCTACGAGCAGTACTTC.

The chain recombines TRBV5-6 with TRBJ1-2, with 11 bases lining up with TRBD1. The V gene end was trimmed by 4 bases and the J gene end by 6 bases; junction bases not matched to a gene: 2. Germline V gene data show CDR1 as SGHDT and CDR2 as YYEEEE. This CDR3 contains 13 residues. CDR3 in amino acids: CASSRDRGDGYTF. For the CDR3, the DNA is TGTGCCAGCAGCCGGGACAGGGGGGATGGCTACACCTTC.

The chain employs TRBV5-1 and TRBJ2-5; a weak D match, TRBD2 (6 bases). Trimming removed 0 bases at V and 4 bases at J, with 10 bases between. CDR1 is SGHRS, CDR2 YFSETQ, per germline. CDR3 length: 14 residues. The chain's CDR3 is CASSLGNSGETQYF. CDR3 bases: TGCGCCAGCAGCTTGGGGAATAGCGGAGAGACCCAGTACTTC.

In this sample, this clone turned up a few times. The genes are TRBV9 and TRBJ1-1; 7 nucleotides match TRBD1. The CDR3 covers 13 residues. Per the germline V gene, CDR1 is SGDLS and CDR2 is YYNGEE. V gave up 0 bases and J gave up 7 bases; unmatched junction bases: 3. As DNA, the CDR3 is TGTGCCAGCAGCGTAGACGGGACAGATGAAGCTTTCTTT. The encoded protein is CASSVDGTDEAFF.

This clone occurred a few times. The V and J genes are TRBV30 and TRBJ2-7, with 9 bases aligning to TRBD2. CDR3 size: 13 residues. Per germline, CDR1 GTSNPN and CDR2 SVGIG (reference sequence). The trim removed 1 base at V and 5 bases at J, leaving 3 bases unmatched. For the CDR3, the DNA is TGTGCCTGGAGTGGGACTAGCGTCCACGAGCAGTACTTC. This codes for CAWSGTSVHEQYF.

This clone was found once. This CDR3 reads CASSVYSNRGQETQYF. DNA for the CDR3: TGTGCCAGCAGCGTCTATTCCAACAGGGGGCAAGAGACCCAGTACTTC. The chain links TRBV9 to TRBJ2-5; 8 nucleotides agree with TRBD1. The CDR3 is 16 residues long. The germline gives CDR1 SGDLS, CDR2 YYNGEE. V trimming: 2 bases; J trimming: 2 bases; junction bases outside the gene matches: 8.

This sequence joins TRBV9 and TRBJ2-5; TRBD2 matches at 8 bases. Looked up from germline, CDR1 is SGDLS and CDR2 is YYNGEE. The V gene end was trimmed by 0 bases and the J gene end by 2 bases; junction bases not matched to a gene: 3. CDR3 length: 15 amino acids. CDR3 nucleotide sequence: TGTGCCAGCAGCGTAGATCCGGGAGGGCAAGAGACCCAGTACTTC. Translation gives CASSVDPGGQETQYF.

The chain recombines TRBV21-1 with TRBJ2-7; TRBD2 is the table's D call and was not checked against the DNA. TRBV21-1 is assigned pseudogene status. This CDR3 region has 16 residues. CDR3 sequence (DNA): TGTGCCAGCAGCACATGCTGTCTCGGGAGGGCGAACGAGCAGTACTTC. Residues: CASSTCCLGRANEQYF.

The chain is built from TRBV30 and TRBJ1-4, with 9 bases fitting TRBD1. The CDR3 sequence is 15 residues long. V lost 5 bases to trimming and J lost 8 bases; unmatched junction nucleotides: 12. Per germline, CDR1 GTSNPN and CDR2 SVGIG (reference sequence). The CDR3, as DNA: TGTGCCTGGGCAAAAGCCGGGACAGGGAACGAAAAACTGTTTTTT. It specifies CAWAKAGTGNEKLFF.